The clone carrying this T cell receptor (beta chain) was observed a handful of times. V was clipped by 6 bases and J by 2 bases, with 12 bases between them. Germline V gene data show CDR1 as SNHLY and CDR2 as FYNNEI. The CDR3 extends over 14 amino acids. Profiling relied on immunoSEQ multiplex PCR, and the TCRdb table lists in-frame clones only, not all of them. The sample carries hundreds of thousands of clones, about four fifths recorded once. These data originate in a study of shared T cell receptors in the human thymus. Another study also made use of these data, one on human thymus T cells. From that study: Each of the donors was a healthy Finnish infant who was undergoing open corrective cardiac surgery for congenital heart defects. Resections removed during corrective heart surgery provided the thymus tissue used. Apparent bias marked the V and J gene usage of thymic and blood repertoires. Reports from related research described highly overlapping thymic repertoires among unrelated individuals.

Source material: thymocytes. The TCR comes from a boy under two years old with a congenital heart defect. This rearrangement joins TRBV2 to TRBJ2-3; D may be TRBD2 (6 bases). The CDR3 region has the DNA TGTGCCAGCAGAAATAGCGGACACACAGATACGCAGTATTTT. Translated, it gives CASRNSGHTDTQYF.